Listed here are 14 T cell receptor beta chains from one sample, sequenced in a study of T cell changes during pregnancy in multiple sclerosis. Clones were read by immunoSEQ multiplex PCR, and TCRdb kept only the in-frame ones, dropping some. In the table there are some 54,000 clones, 93% of which are singletons. This sample comprised peripheral blood, obtained after pregnancy. The receptors derive from a female donor with multiple sclerosis, enrolled in a pregnancy study.

The CDR3 is CASSDKLGTSPYNEQFF. DNA of the CDR3: TGCGCCAGCAGCGACAAACTCGGGACTAGCCCTTACAATGAGCAGTTCTTC. The rearrangement links TRBV5-1 to TRBJ2-1; 9 positions agree with TRBD2. Trimming took 4 bases from V and 4 from J; bases not matched to a gene: 12. Per the germline V gene, CDR1 is SGHRS and CDR2 is YFSETQ. The CDR3 runs 17 residues.

The chain employs TRBV11-2 and TRBJ1-1, with TRBD1 identical over 8 bases. V dropped 4 bases and J dropped 3; count of bases not matched to a gene: 7. Germline CDR1 SGHAT, CDR2 FQNNGV. CDR3 size: 15 residues. CDR3 coding DNA: TGTGCCAGCAGCTCGGACAGGGACCGCTACACTGAAGCTTTCTTT. Translation gives CASSSDRDRYTEAFF.

The V and J genes are TRBV11-3 and TRBJ2-2; TRBD2 aligns across 9 bases. CDR1 is SGHNT and CDR2 is YENEEA in the germline V gene. J lost 7 bases, V lost 1 base, and 7 bases had no gene match. The CDR3 runs 16 residues. In nucleotides, the CDR3 is TGTGCCAGCAGCTTAGGATTAGCGGGAGTGAGCGGGGAGCTGTTTTTT. Its protein is CASSLGLAGVSGELFF.

In DNA, the CDR3 is TGTGCCAGCAGTCCCGGGACAGGGGGCGCCGTGGAGACCCAGTACTTC. This translates into CASSPGTGGAVETQYF. The chain is built from TRBV6-4 and TRBJ2-5; 12 bases fit TRBD1. The CDR3 contains 16 residues. Germline CDR1 reads MRHNA; CDR2 reads SNTAGT. J lost 5 bases, V lost 5 bases, and 9 bases had no gene match.

The J gene is TRBJ2-3, the V gene TRBV2; D unclear. Germline CDR1 SNHLY, CDR2 FYNNEI. Trimming took 5 bases from V and 0 from J, leaving 15 bases between them. The CDR3 loop spans 16 amino acids. Here the CDR3 DNA reads TGTGCCAGCAGTTCGGAATCCGGGTCTAGCACAGATACGCAGTATTTT. Amino acid sequence: CASSSESGSSTDTQYF. Full variable domain (missing parts from reference TRBV2 and TRBJ2-3): EPEVTQTPSHQVTQMGQEVILRCVPISNHLYFYWYRQILGQKVEFLVSFYNNEISEKSEIFDDQFSVERPDGSNFTLKIRSTKLEDSAMYFCASSSESGSSTDTQYFGPGTRLTVL.

V usage is TRBV7-9 and J usage is TRBJ2-1; 8 bases agree with TRBD2. The CDR3 has 12 residues. The germline V gene encodes CDR1 SEHNR and CDR2 FQNEAQ (reference sequence). Trimming removed 5 bases from V and 7 bases from J; junction bases left unmatched: 1. Written as DNA, the CDR3 is TGTGCCAGCAGCCGGGAGGGGAATGAGCAGTTCTTC. Amino acids: CASSREGNEQFF.

The J gene is TRBJ2-7, the V gene TRBV7-2, with D perhaps TRBD2 (6 bases). Per the germline V gene, CDR1 is SGHTA and CDR2 is FQGNSA. The CDR3 spans 15 residues. Trimming took 1 base from V and 3 from J, leaving 13 bases between them. The CDR3 region is CASSLELAWGYEQYF. The CDR3 DNA reads TGTGCCAGCAGCTTAGAACTAGCTTGGGGCTACGAGCAGTACTTC.

This rearrangement joins TRBV25-1 to TRBJ2-7; D may be TRBD1 (7 bases). This CDR3 contains 15 residues. Germline V gene data show CDR1 as MGHDK and CDR2 as SYGVNS. V lost 0 bases to trimming and J lost 6 bases, with 15 bases between them. The CDR3 region is CASSEYGRQGGEQYF. CDR3 bases: TGTGCCAGCAGTGAATATGGGCGACAGGGAGGCGAGCAGTACTTC.

This sequence joins TRBV6-5 and TRBJ1-1; D possibly corresponds to TRBD1 (5 bases). The CDR3 covers 14 residues. Trimming shortened V by 2 bases and J by 6 bases, and 13 bases separated the two germline ends. Germline V CDR1 and CDR2: MNHEY, SVGAGI. CDR3 DNA sequence: TGTGCCAGCAGTTACCACTGGACACTCCCTGAAGCTTTCTTT. Protein sequence: CASSYHWTLPEAFF.

A few counts support this clone. This chain links TRBV12-5 with TRBJ1-1, with 8 bases that match TRBD1. This CDR3 is built from 16 residues. V was clipped by 7 bases and J by 1 base; unmatched bases: 11. Per the germline V gene, CDR1 is LGHNT and CDR2 is FRNRAP. CDR3 bases: TGTGCTAGTGAAGTAGGGGACAGGCTAAGGAACACTGAAGCTTTCTTT. Translated, it gives CASEVGDRLRNTEAFF.

The rearrangement joins TRBV29-1 to TRBJ1-2, with 8 bases fitting TRBD1. In germline, CDR1 is SQVTM, CDR2 ANQGSEA. The V gene end was trimmed by 4 bases and the J gene end by 6 bases; junction bases not matched to a gene: 4. This CDR3 has 12 residues. Here the CDR3 reads CSVGQGANGYTF. The CDR3 DNA is TGCAGCGTTGGCCAGGGGGCGAATGGCTACACCTTC.

This sequence joins TRBV5-1 and TRBJ2-1; TRBD1 matches 9 bases. Germline CDR1 is SGHRS and CDR2 is YFSETQ. V lost 0 bases, J lost 4 bases, and 2 bases stayed unmatched. This CDR3 is built from 15 residues. The CDR3 here is CASSLVQGAYNEQFF. The CDR3 coding sequence is TGCGCCAGCAGCTTGGTACAGGGGGCTTACAATGAGCAGTTCTTC.

The chain carries TRBV7-9 and TRBJ2-1, with D perhaps matching TRBD1 (5 bases). From germline, CDR1 is SEHNR and CDR2 FQNEAQ (reference sequence). Trimming took off 5 bases at V and 0 bases at J, with 14 bases between the two ends. The CDR3 has 16 amino acids. CDR3 DNA: TGTGCCAGCAGCCCAAAGGAACAGGCCTCCTACAATGAGCAGTTCTTC. Amino acids: CASSPKEQASYNEQFF.

The CDR3: CASSSRDRVYEQYF. The CDR3 DNA reads TGTGCCAGCAGTTCCCGGGACAGGGTTTACGAGCAGTACTTC. The rearrangement joins TRBV6-6 to TRBJ2-7; 9 bases agree with TRBD1. Germline loops: CDR1 MNHNY, CDR2 SVGAGI (reference sequence). The length of the CDR3 is 14 residues. V gave up 4 bases and J gave up 4 bases; unmatched junction bases: 5.